Sequencing of this TCR beta chain was carried out in a study of blood T cell repertoires in COVID-19. The CDR3 contains 15 residues. The V gene lost 8 bases and the J gene lost 1 base, with 12 bases spanning the gap. Germline assignment: CDR1 SNHLY and CDR2 FYNNEI. Libraries were prepared by immunoSEQ multiplex PCR; TCRdb keeps only in-frame clonotypes and omits some of them. The sample contains about 24,000 clones, around 90% of which appear only once. The sequenced sample was peripheral blood. The clonotype was recovered from a woman between 65 and 79 years old with active COVID-19. V is TRBV2 and J is TRBJ2-6, with D unresolved. The CDR3 nucleotides are TGTGCCAGCGCGGTTTCCCTGTCTGGGGCCAACGTCCTGACTTTC. It translates to CASAVSLSGANVLTF. Variable domain in full (rest from reference TRBV2 and TRBJ2-6): EPEVTQTPSHQVTQMGQEVILRCVPISNHLYFYWYRQILGQKVEFLVSFYNNEISEKSEIFDDQFSVERPDGSNFTLKIRSTKLEDSAMYFCASAVSLSGANVLTFGAGSRLTVL.